These 15 T cell receptor beta chains were sequenced from one sample in a study of T-cell reconstitution after alpha-beta-depleted transplantation in children. Unique molecular identifiers were used to barcode this TCRbeta library. TCRdb passed the PCR reads through MiXCR, listing each CDR3 protein once. The table lists more than 400,000 distinct CDR3 sequences, over 10% of them singletons. The source was PBMCs, mostly from graft donor cells, collected 180 days after TCRalphabeta/CD19-depleted stem cell transplant. These receptors came from a female patient aged 2-9 years who had a stem cell transplant for aplastic anemia, so the T cells may come from the graft donor.

This clonotype has more than one count but fewer than ten. DNA of the CDR3: TGTGCCAGCAGCTGGACAGGGGGCGCGAACACTGAAGCTTTCTTT. Translated: CASSWTGGANTEAFF. The chain uses TRBV5-6 and TRBJ1-1; 11 bases fit TRBD1. V shed 3 bases, J shed 1 base, and the junction held 2 bases outside the gene matches. The CDR3 runs 15 residues. Germline V gives CDR1 SGHDT, CDR2 YYEEEE.

Of note for this clonotype: Compared with germline, one end of the junction differs, possibly owing to a read error. The chain has TRBV12-3 or TRBV12-4 and TRBJ1-1; D might be TRBD1 (6 bases). The CDR3 sequence is 16 residues long. This CDR3 is CAGRGGLERLDTEAFF. The CDR3 DNA reads TGTGCCGGCAGGGGCGGGTTGGAAAGGTTGGACACTGAAGCTTTCTTT.

The gene calls are TRBV29-1 and TRBJ2-1, with no clear D. CDR1 is SQVTM, CDR2 ANQGSEA, per germline. There are 13 residues in the CDR3. V lost 3 bases to trimming and J lost 4 bases, with 10 bases between them. The CDR3 region is CSVDNLSYNEQFF. CDR3 bases: TGCAGCGTTGATAATCTCTCATACAATGAGCAGTTCTTC.

The V and J genes are TRBV7-9 and TRBJ2-1, with 10 bases that match TRBD2. This CDR3 contains 16 residues. J lost 5 bases, V lost 4 bases, and 8 bases had no gene match. The germline gives CDR1 SEHNR, CDR2 FQNEAQ (reference sequence). The CDR3 region is CASSSSGTSENNEQFF. The DNA for the CDR3 is TGTGCCAGCAGCTCCTCCGGGACTAGCGAGAACAATGAGCAGTTCTTC.

The chain employs TRBV20-1 and TRBJ2-5; a weak D match, TRBD1 (5 bases). The germline gives CDR1 DFQATT, CDR2 SNEGSKA (reference sequence). The CDR3 runs 10 residues. The CDR3 DNA follows: TGCAGCATGGGGCGGGAGACCCAGTACTTC. It is translated as CSMGRETQYF.

This clonotype was counted only a few times. The chain joins TRBV4-2 to TRBJ2-7; a weak D match, TRBD2 (6 bases). CDR3 length equals 15 residues. The ends were cut back, 0 bases at V and 6 bases at J, with 15 bases in the middle. Germline CDR1 is LGHNA and CDR2 is YNFKEQ. DNA for the CDR3: TGTGCCAGCAGCCAAGATATCCAGGGAGGCGGCGAGCAGTACTTC. It yields the protein CASSQDIQGGGEQYF.

This chain connects TRBV28 to TRBJ2-7; the D call may be TRBD1 or TRBD2 (6 bases each). Per germline, CDR1 MDHEN and CDR2 SYDVKM. The V gene lost 3 bases and the J gene lost 7 bases, with 22 bases spanning the gap. The CDR3 totals 16 residues. The CDR3 DNA is TGTGCCAGCAGTTTCTCCGCAACTCGACTAGGGGGGGAGCAGTACTTC. Translated: CASSFSATRLGGEQYF.

The chain employs TRBV20-1 and TRBJ2-3, with D perhaps assigned TRBD1 or TRBD2 (5 bases each). The CDR3 has 15 amino acids. Germline V CDR1 and CDR2: DFQATT, SNEGSKA (reference sequence). Trimming pared 0 bases from V and 6 bases from J, leaving 16 bases between. CDR3 protein: CSARETTGAVDTQYF. As DNA, the CDR3 is TGCAGTGCTAGAGAAACCACAGGAGCGGTGGATACGCAGTATTTT.

The table lists this clonotype with many counts. The rearrangement links TRBV28 to TRBJ2-2, with 11 bases identical to TRBD2. This CDR3 region has 17 residues. The J segment lost 4 bases and the V segment lost 5 bases, leaving 9 bases of the junction unmatched. Germline CDR1 is MDHEN and CDR2 is SYDVKM. CDR3 DNA: TGTGCCAGCAGTCCCTTGTTGACTAGCGGGATCACCGGGGAGCTGTTTTTT. Its protein product is CASSPLLTSGITGELFF. The full variable domain, in which reference TRBV28 and TRBJ2-2 provide the parts outside the CDR3, is DVKVTQSSRYLVKRTGEKVFLECVQDMDHENMFWYRQDPGLGLRLIYFSYDVKMKEKGDIPEGYSVSREKKERFSLILESASTNQTSMYLCASSPLLTSGITGELFFGEGSRLTVL.

CDR3 bases: TGTGCCAGCAGCTTAGACCGGCCCAAAGAGACCCAGTACTTC. Its translation is CASSLDRPKETQYF. V and J are TRBV7-9 and TRBJ2-5, with D uncertain. CDR1 and CDR2 (germline): SEHNR, FQNEAQ (reference sequence). The ends were cut back, 1 base at V and 3 bases at J, with 9 bases in the middle. The CDR3 totals 14 residues.

The CDR3 region has the DNA TGTGCCAGCGGGAAGGGTATCACGCAGTATTTT. Protein sequence: CASGKGITQYF. V and J are TRBV6-2 or TRBV6-3 and TRBJ2-3; D not certain. The length of the CDR3 is 11 residues. Germline V gene lookup returns CDR1 MNHEY and CDR2 SVGEGT. V lost 8 bases to trimming and J lost 9 bases, with 12 bases between them.

The chain employs TRBV7-2 and TRBJ2-5; the D gene is possibly TRBD2 (5 bases). The CDR3 is made up of 14 amino acids. V was pared by 1 base and J by 5 bases, with 11 bases between. The germline gives CDR1 SGHTA, CDR2 FQGNSA. The DNA of the CDR3 is TGTGCCAGCAGCTTAGTGGGCAGGAGGGAGACCCAGTACTTC. It is translated as CASSLVGRRETQYF.

The genes are TRBV9 and TRBJ1-2, with D maybe TRBD1 (6 bases). This CDR3 region has 15 residues. The V and J ends lost 4 bases and 2 bases respectively, with 15 bases between them. Germline CDR1 and CDR2: SGDLS and YYNGEE. The CDR3 is CASSTTGKGNYGYTF. The CDR3 region has the DNA TGTGCCAGCAGCACTACAGGGAAAGGGAACTATGGCTACACCTTC.

The genes are TRBV12-1 and TRBJ2-7; the table's TRBD1 call for D was not verified on the DNA. TRBV12-1 is annotated as a pseudogene. This CDR3 is 23 amino acids long. The CDR3 sequence is CASSFSPGRGSAGFSLLSYEQYV. The CDR3 DNA reads as TGTGCCAGCAGCTTTTCCCCGGGTAGGGGTTCAGCCGGGTTCTCACTTCTGAGCTACGAGCAGTACGTC.

The V call is TRBV29-1, the J call TRBJ2-2; D unclear. V lost 3 bases to trimming and J lost 2 bases, with 4 bases between them. CDR1 and CDR2 from the germline V gene are SQVTM and ANQGSEA. This CDR3 has 12 amino acids. The CDR3 region has the DNA TGCAGCGTTGACTTCAACACCGGGGAGCTGTTTTTT. This encodes CSVDFNTGELFF.